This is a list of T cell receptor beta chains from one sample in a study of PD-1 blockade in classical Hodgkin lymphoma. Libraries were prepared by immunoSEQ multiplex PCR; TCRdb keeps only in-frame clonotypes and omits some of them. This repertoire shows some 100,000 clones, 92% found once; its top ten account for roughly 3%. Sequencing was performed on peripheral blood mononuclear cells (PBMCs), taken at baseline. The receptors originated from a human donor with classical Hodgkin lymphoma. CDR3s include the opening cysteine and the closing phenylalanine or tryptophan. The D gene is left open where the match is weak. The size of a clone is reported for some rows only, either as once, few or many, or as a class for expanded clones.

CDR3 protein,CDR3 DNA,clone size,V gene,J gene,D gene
CASSSQGTSQPQHF,TGTGCCAGCAGCTCTCAGGGAACTAGTCAGCCCCAGCATTTT,NA,TRBV5-4,TRBJ1-5,NA
CATSDRIDLNTEAFF,TGTGCCACCTCGGACCGAATAGACTTGAACACTGAAGCTTTCTTT,NA,TRBV7-9,TRBJ1-1,NA
CASGLAIGTGSLYEQYF,TGTGCTAGTGGTTTGGCGATAGGGACAGGTTCCCTCTACGAGCAGTACTTC,NA,TRBV12-5,TRBJ2-7,TRBD1
CASKAGAETQYF,TGTGCCAGCAAGGCAGGGGCTGAGACCCAGTACTTC,NA,TRBV6-1,TRBJ2-5,NA
CASSVEAVRVYGYTF,TGTGCCAGCAGCGTAGAGGCGGTGCGGGTCTATGGCTACACCTTC,NA,TRBV9,TRBJ1-2,NA
CASSTSGRAETQYF,TGTGCCAGCAGTACTAGCGGGAGGGCCGAGACCCAGTACTTC,once,TRBV27,TRBJ2-5,TRBD2
CASSAAGLSFPGNTEAFF,TGTGCCAGCAGTGCTGCGGGACTCTCCTTCCCGGGGAACACTGAAGCTTTCTTT,NA,TRBV25-1,TRBJ1-1,NA
CASRPNAEEPQHF,TGTGCCAGCAGACCAAACGCGGAGGAGCCCCAGCATTTT,once,TRBV28,TRBJ1-5,NA
CASRRTGVSYEQYF,TGTGCCAGCAGGCGAACAGGGGTATCCTACGAGCAGTACTTC,few,TRBV28,TRBJ2-7,TRBD1
CASSLIQGGSAEQFF,TGTGCCAGCAGCCTAATACAGGGGGGAAGTGCTGAGCAGTTCTTC,few,TRBV9,TRBJ2-1,TRBD1
CASSPGLAFGAFF,TGTGCCAGTAGTCCGGGACTAGCGTTTGGAGCGTTCTTC,NA,TRBV5-6,TRBJ2-1,TRBD2
CASSPLNRAGELFF,TGTGCCAGCAGCCCCCTGAACCGCGCCGGGGAGCTGTTTTTT,NA,TRBV4-2,TRBJ2-2,NA
CASSLSMSVAGLYGYTF,TGTGCCAGCAGTTTATCGATGTCAGTAGCCGGACTCTATGGCTACACCTTC,NA,TRBV27,TRBJ1-2,NA
CSITPGQGGETQYF,TGCAGCATCACACCGGGACAGGGAGGAGAGACCCAGTACTTC,once,TRBV29-1,TRBJ2-5,TRBD1
CASSSRQGPMNTEAFF,TGTGCCAGCAGTAGTCGACAGGGGCCTATGAACACTGAAGCTTTCTTT,once,TRBV28,TRBJ1-1,TRBD1
CASSYSPPANYGYTF,TGTGCCAGCAGTTACTCCCCACCCGCTAACTATGGCTACACCTTC,NA,TRBV6-6,TRBJ1-2,NA
CASSPPREHNTGELFF,TGTGCCAGCTCACCACCGAGAGAACACAACACCGGGGAGCTGTTTTTT,NA,TRBV18,TRBJ2-2,NA
CASSSLDRGGSYEQYF,TGCGCCAGCAGCTCGCTTGACAGGGGGGGCTCCTACGAGCAGTACTTC,NA,TRBV5-1,TRBJ2-7,TRBD1
CASSLDLGRNQPQHF,TGCGCCAGCAGCTTGGACCTGGGACGCAATCAGCCCCAGCATTTT,NA,TRBV5-1,TRBJ1-5,NA
CASSQWWREDNYGYTF,TGCGCCAGCAGCCAATGGTGGAGGGAAGATAACTATGGCTACACCTTC,once,TRBV4-1,TRBJ1-2,NA
CASRSIAGNPYEQYF,TGTGCCAGCAGGTCGATAGCGGGTAACCCCTACGAGCAGTACTTC,NA,TRBV27,TRBJ2-7,TRBD2
CATSRGQGSGANVLTF,TGTGCCACCAGCAGAGGACAGGGGTCTGGGGCCAACGTCCTGACTTTC,once,TRBV15,TRBJ2-6,TRBD1
CASSSLLDNEQFF,TGCGCCAGCAGTTCCCTTCTCGACAATGAGCAGTTCTTC,NA,TRBV10-2,TRBJ2-1,NA
CASSLEATGREPNGYTF,TGTGCCAGCAGCTTAGAAGCGACAGGGAGGGAGCCGAATGGCTACACCTTC,few,TRBV11-2,TRBJ1-2,TRBD1
CAWSRDRENEQFF,TGTGCCTGGAGTCGGGACAGGGAAAATGAGCAGTTCTTC,NA,TRBV30,TRBJ2-1,TRBD1
CASINTGVGNTIYF,TGTGCCAGCATCAACACAGGGGTTGGAAACACCATATATTTT,NA,TRBV6-5,TRBJ1-3,TRBD1
CASSLGLAVHNEQFF,TGCGCCAGCAGCTTGGGACTAGCGGTACACAATGAGCAGTTCTTC,once,TRBV5-1,TRBJ2-1,TRBD2
CASSSPKNIQYF,TGTGCCAGCAGTTCACCCAAAAACATTCAGTACTTC,NA,TRBV27,TRBJ2-4,NA
CASSFDRVSYEQYF,TGTGCCAGCAGTTTTGACAGGGTGAGCTACGAGCAGTACTTC,NA,TRBV28,TRBJ2-7,TRBD1
CASIIGTQGYTF,TGTGCCAGCATTATCGGGACCCAAGGCTACACCTTC,NA,TRBV6-1,TRBJ1-2,NA
CASSRPTSGAAEQYF,TGTGCCAGCAGTCGCCCGACTAGCGGTGCGGCCGAGCAGTACTTC,NA,TRBV27,TRBJ2-7,TRBD2
CSVYGRTSGRSYNEQFF,TGCAGCGTGTACGGTAGGACTAGCGGGAGGTCCTACAATGAGCAGTTCTTC,once,TRBV29-1,TRBJ2-1,TRBD2
CASSSHEQGGNYGYTF,TGTGCCAGCAGTTCACACGAACAGGGGGGAAACTATGGCTACACCTTC,NA,TRBV28,TRBJ1-2,TRBD1
CSVGTTGTSGFTTQYF,TGCAGCGTCGGTACTACAGGGACTAGCGGGTTTACAACCCAGTACTTC,NA,TRBV29-1,TRBJ2-5,TRBD2
CASSFDSYEQYF,TGTGCCAGCAGTTTCGACAGCTACGAGCAGTACTTC,NA,TRBV27,TRBJ2-7,NA
CASSQEHPLRGNTIYF,TGCGCCAGCAGCCAAGAACATCCCTTGAGGGGAAACACCATATATTTT,NA,TRBV4-1,TRBJ1-3,NA
CASGPTGTLTYEQYF,TGTGCTAGTGGTCCCACCGGGACCCTTACTTACGAGCAGTACTTC,NA,TRBV12-5,TRBJ2-7,NA
CASSVTSGLTDTQYF,TGTGCCAGCAGCGTAACTAGCGGTCTCACAGATACGCAGTATTTT,NA,TRBV9,TRBJ2-3,TRBD2
CASVQGTEVSYEQYF,TGTGCCAGCGTACAGGGGACCGAGGTTTCCTACGAGCAGTACTTC,NA,TRBV11-2,TRBJ2-7,TRBD1
CASSLAVTDTQYF,TGTGCCAGCAGCCTAGCGGTCACAGATACGCAGTATTTT,once,TRBV28,TRBJ2-3,TRBD2
CASSWEQGRRSRNYGYTF,TGTGCCAGCAGCTGGGAACAGGGACGACGGAGTAGGAACTATGGCTACACCTTC,NA,TRBV5-4,TRBJ1-2,NA
CASSLDRGWNEQFF,TGTGCCAGCAGCTTAGATCGGGGGTGGAATGAGCAGTTCTTC,NA,TRBV11-3,TRBJ2-1,NA
CASSETWSLEQFF,TGTGCCAGCAGTGAAACTTGGAGCTTGGAGCAGTTCTTC,NA,TRBV6-1,TRBJ2-1,NA
CASIKLPLAGEQTGELFF,TGTGCCAGCATAAAGCTACCCCTAGCGGGAGAACAAACCGGGGAGCTGTTTTTT,NA,TRBV5-5,TRBJ2-2,TRBD2
CAWSVRAGQSGYTF,TGTGCCTGGAGTGTGCGGGCAGGCCAAAGTGGCTACACCTTC,once,TRBV30,TRBJ1-2,NA
CAWTTGLYSPLHF,TGTGCCTGGACGACAGGACTATATTCACCCCTCCACTTT,NA,TRBV30,TRBJ1-6,NA
CAISGSNSRGRRVTEAFF,TGTGCCATCAGTGGATCTAACTCGAGGGGGAGGAGGGTCACTGAAGCTTTCTTT,NA,TRBV10-3,TRBJ1-1,NA
CASTARRQGAGGSVNEQFF,TGTGCCAGCACAGCCCGGAGACAGGGGGCGGGCGGGAGCGTTAATGAGCAGTTCTTC,NA,TRBV27,TRBJ2-1,TRBD1
CASSGDSGYGYTF,TGCGCCAGCAGCGGGGACAGCGGCTATGGCTACACCTTC,NA,TRBV5-1,TRBJ1-2,TRBD1
CASSMMATNEKLFF,TGTGCCAGTAGTATGATGGCCACTAATGAAAAACTGTTTTTT,NA,TRBV19,TRBJ1-4,NA
CASSESTGGANEKLFF,TGCGCCAGCAGTGAGTCGACAGGGGGGGCTAATGAAAAACTGTTTTTT,NA,TRBV10-2,TRBJ1-4,TRBD1
CASSLRESLVYGYTF,TGTGCCAGCAGCTTAAGGGAAAGCCTCGTGTATGGCTACACCTTC,NA,TRBV7-8,TRBJ1-2,NA
CSVDQPQGWTDTQYF,TGCAGCGTTGACCAGCCACAGGGATGGACAGATACGCAGTATTTT,NA,TRBV29-1,TRBJ2-3,NA
CASSFGNLDRVYEQYF,TGTGCCAGCAGCTTCGGTAACCTGGACAGGGTCTACGAGCAGTACTTC,NA,TRBV11-2,TRBJ2-7,TRBD1
CASSLGRQGAEETQYF,TGTGCCAGCAGCTTAGGCCGACAGGGGGCCGAAGAGACCCAGTACTTC,NA,TRBV11-3,TRBJ2-5,TRBD1
CASSLESPAASSYNEQFF,TGCGCCAGCAGCCTGGAGAGCCCAGCCGCAAGCTCCTACAATGAGCAGTTCTTC,NA,TRBV4-1,TRBJ2-1,NA
CASSFGLAVTYEQYF,TGTGCCAGCAGCTTCGGACTAGCGGTAACCTACGAGCAGTACTTC,once,TRBV11-3,TRBJ2-7,TRBD2
CASSDSGLGVSNEQFF,TGTGCCAGCAGTGACTCGGGACTAGGGGTCTCCAATGAGCAGTTCTTC,NA,TRBV6-4,TRBJ2-1,TRBD2
CAIMDRPGNTIYF,TGTGCCATTATGGACAGGCCGGGAAACACCATATATTTT,NA,TRBV28,TRBJ1-3,TRBD1